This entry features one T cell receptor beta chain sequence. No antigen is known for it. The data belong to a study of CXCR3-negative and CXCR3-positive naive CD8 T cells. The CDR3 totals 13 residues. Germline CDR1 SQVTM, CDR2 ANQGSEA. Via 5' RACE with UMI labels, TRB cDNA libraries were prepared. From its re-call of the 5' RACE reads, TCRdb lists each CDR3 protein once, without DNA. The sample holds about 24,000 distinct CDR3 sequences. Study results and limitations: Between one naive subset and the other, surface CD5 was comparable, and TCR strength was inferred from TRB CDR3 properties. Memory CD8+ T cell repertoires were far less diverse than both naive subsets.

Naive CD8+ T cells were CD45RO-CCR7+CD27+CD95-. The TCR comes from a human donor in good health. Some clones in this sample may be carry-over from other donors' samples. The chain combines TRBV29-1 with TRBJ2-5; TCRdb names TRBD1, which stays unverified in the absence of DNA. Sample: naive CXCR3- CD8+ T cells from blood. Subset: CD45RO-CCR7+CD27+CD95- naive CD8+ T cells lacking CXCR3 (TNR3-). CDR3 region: CSVEGANQETQYF. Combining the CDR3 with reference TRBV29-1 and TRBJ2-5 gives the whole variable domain SAVISQKPSRDICQRGTSLTIQCQVDSQVTMMFWYRQQPGQSLTLIATANQGSEATYESGFVIDKFPISRPNLTFSTLTVSNMSPEDSSIYLCSVEGANQETQYFGPGTRLLVL.